This T cell receptor (beta chain) was sequenced for a study of cytomegalovirus exposure and HLA in healthy donors. Study results and limitations: Reportedly, TCR beta sequences accurately predicted HLA-A and HLA-B alleles in most subjects. Highly shared variants forming one cluster were likely a sequencing artifact. Most observed TCR sequences were rare, whereas some public TCRs were detected in many donors. Highest at DRB1 and lowest at HLA-C, TCR association rates differed among HLA loci in a later analysis.

The CDR3 extends over 14 amino acids. V shed 5 bases, J shed 12 bases, and the junction held 11 bases outside the gene matches. CDR1 is SGHNT and CDR2 is YENEEA in the germline V gene. With 60 Vbeta and 13 Jbeta primers, the PCR was carried out. Clones were sequenced by immunoSEQ multiplex PCR, and TCRdb holds only the in-frame ones, with some missing. Seen here are 200,000 or so clones, 60% to 80% observed once, and the top ten hold about 1.8%. This clone was detected only a few times. What it recognizes is unknown. This sequence was found in a young man in good health and CMV-seronegative. Sequencing was performed on PBMCs. V gene TRBV11-3 combines with J gene TRBJ2-3; TRBD2 matches at 10 bases. The DNA of the CDR3 is TGTGCCAGCAGCGGAAACATAGCGGGGGGCCGTCAGTATTTT. This translates into CASSGNIAGGRQYF.